The 14 T cell receptor beta chains in this list originate from one sample, sequenced in a study of shared clonotypes between healthy human individuals. Method: immunoSEQ multiplex PCR; TCRdb's copy keeps in-frame clones and lacks some. The sample carries fewer than 800,000 clones, roughly 94% recorded once. Terminally differentiated effector memory CD45RA+ cells were excluded by CCR7 positive selection of CD45RO-negative cells. The sequenced sample was naive CD8+ T cells sorted from blood. Every receptor here comes from a man younger than 45 in good health.

A remark on this clone: The sample contains more than one DNA sequence encoding this CDR3. The chain carries TRBV28 and TRBJ2-7; D remains ambiguous. The CDR3 contains 11 residues. In germline, CDR1 is MDHEN, CDR2 SYDVKM. V was trimmed by 4 bases and J by 7 bases, leaving 8 bases between them. CDR3 DNA sequence: TGTGCCAGCAGTTGGGGTAGTGAGCAGTACTTC. Its protein is CASSWGSEQYF. The complete variable domain, with remaining parts taken from reference TRBV28 and TRBJ2-7, reads DVKVTQSSRYLVKRTGEKVFLECVQDMDHENMFWYRQDPGLGLRLIYFSYDVKMKEKGDIPEGYSVSREKKERFSLILESASTNQTSMYLCASSWGSEQYFGPGTRLTVT.

The chain carries TRBV27 and TRBJ1-1, with 9 bases aligning to TRBD1. Per the germline V gene, CDR1 is MNHEY and CDR2 is SMNVEV (reference sequence). Unmatched junction bases numbered 10, after V lost 6 bases and J lost 5 bases. This CDR3 comprises 15 residues. This chain's CDR3 is CASRGQGRGGTEAFF. In DNA form, the CDR3 reads TGTGCCAGCAGGGGACAGGGCAGGGGGGGGACTGAAGCTTTCTTT.

This rearrangement joins TRBV27 to TRBJ2-6; D is ambiguous. V was shortened by 5 bases and J by 1 base, with 6 bases between the two germline ends. The CDR3 runs 14 residues. The V gene's germline CDR1 is MNHEY and CDR2 SMNVEV (reference sequence). The CDR3 sequence: CASSPPSGANVLTF. CDR3 sequence (DNA): TGTGCCAGCAGTCCCCCGTCTGGGGCCAACGTCCTGACTTTC. Full variable domain (remainder filled in from reference TRBV27 and TRBJ2-6): EAQVTQNPRYLITVTGKKLTVTCSQNMNHEYMSWYRQDPGLGLRQIYYSMNVEVTDKGDVPEGYKVSRKEKRNFPLILESPSPNQTSLYFCASSPPSGANVLTFGAGSRLTVL.

The chain joins TRBV2 to TRBJ2-5, with D hard to call. Germline loops: CDR1 SNHLY, CDR2 FYNNEI. CDR3 length equals 14 residues. V dropped 7 bases and J dropped 3 bases, with 15 bases sitting between them. The CDR3 region is CASNKGPMKETQYF. CDR3 DNA sequence: TGTGCCAGCAACAAAGGACCGATGAAAGAGACCCAGTACTTC.

The CDR3 loop reads CASSEYTGNTIYF. The CDR3, as DNA: TGCGCCAGCAGTGAGTACACCGGAAACACCATATATTTT. This rearrangement joins TRBV10-2 to TRBJ1-3; D unresolved. The ends were cut back, 1 base at V and 4 bases at J, with 5 bases in the middle. Germline CDR1 and CDR2: WSHSY and SAAADI. There are 13 residues in the CDR3.

This chain uses TRBV7-2 with TRBJ2-1; tentative D call: TRBD1 (6 bases). Germline loops: CDR1 SGHTA, CDR2 FQGNSA. The CDR3 runs 15 residues. V was pared by 2 bases and J by 3 bases, with 11 bases between. CDR3 nucleotide sequence: TGTGCCAGCAGCTTAACAGGGAATCTCTACAATGAGCAGTTCTTC. Its translation: CASSLTGNLYNEQFF.

This clone is a singleton in its sample. The J gene is TRBJ2-3, the V gene TRBV5-6; TRBD1 might be the D (6 bases). The V and J ends lost 0 bases and 5 bases respectively, with 13 bases between them. The CDR3 runs to 15 residues. Looked up from germline, CDR1 is SGHDT and CDR2 is YYEEEE. DNA of the CDR3: TGTGCCAGCAGCTTGGGACAGGTCGCAGGAGATACGCAGTATTTT. Amino acids: CASSLGQVAGDTQYF.

V gene TRBV29-1 combines with J gene TRBJ2-1; 10 bases match TRBD2. CDR3 length: 16 residues. The V and J ends lost 1 base and 4 bases, in that order; junction bases with no gene match: 7. Germline CDR1 SQVTM, CDR2 ANQGSEA. This CDR3 reads CSVEAPGTSEYNEQFF. The CDR3 DNA is TGCAGCGTTGAAGCCCCCGGGACTAGCGAATACAATGAGCAGTTCTTC.

The V and J genes are TRBV2 and TRBJ1-6; D is unresolved. Germline assignment: CDR1 SNHLY and CDR2 FYNNEI. V was trimmed by 5 bases and J by 6 bases, leaving 14 bases between them. The CDR3 covers 15 residues. The CDR3, as DNA: TGTGCCAGCAGTTGGGCCGCAGAGTTTAATTCACCCCTCCACTTT. The encoded protein is CASSWAAEFNSPLHF.

J is TRBJ2-7 and V is TRBV27, with a weak D call TRBD2 (7 bases). CDR3 size: 13 residues. Germline assignment: CDR1 MNHEY and CDR2 SMNVEV (reference sequence). Trimming stripped 3 bases from V and 7 bases from J, with 13 bases between. The CDR3 protein is CASSFGGGAEQYF. In DNA, the CDR3 is TGTGCCAGCAGTTTCGGAGGGGGGGCGGAGCAGTACTTC.

V and J are TRBV6-1 and TRBJ2-1; D ambiguous. CDR3 length equals 15 residues. Germline assignment: CDR1 MNHNS and CDR2 SASEGT. V was shortened by 2 bases and J by 5 bases, with 13 bases between the two germline ends. This chain's CDR3 is CASSEWVGVDNEQFF. CDR3 bases: TGTGCCAGCAGTGAATGGGTTGGGGTGGACAATGAGCAGTTCTTC.

This clone has just a few counts. In the same sample, other DNA sequences code for this CDR3. The rearrangement links TRBV27 to TRBJ2-5; D is possibly TRBD2 (6 bases). V dropped 2 bases and J dropped 3 bases, with 10 bases sitting between them. The CDR3 spans 14 residues. Germline V CDR1 and CDR2: MNHEY, SMNVEV (reference sequence). CDR3 in DNA: TGTGCCAGCAGTTTACTAGGCGGGGAAGAGACCCAGTACTTC. The encoded protein is CASSLLGGEETQYF.

The chain carries TRBV7-2 and TRBJ1-1; D is uncertain. Germline V gene lookup returns CDR1 SGHTA and CDR2 FQGNSA. The CDR3 contains 14 residues. V dropped 1 base and J dropped 2 bases, with 8 bases sitting between them. CDR3 coding DNA: TGTGCCAGCAGCTTAGACAGCTATAACACTGAAGCTTTCTTT. Its translation: CASSLDSYNTEAFF.

The rearrangement joins TRBV7-2 to TRBJ2-7; 12 bases match TRBD2. The V segment lost 5 bases and the J segment 0 bases; nucleotides outside the gene matches: 5. This CDR3 contains 16 residues. Germline-derived CDR1 and CDR2 are SGHTA and FQGNSA. In nucleotides, the CDR3 is TGTGCCAGCAGCCCCGGGACTAGCGGGTACTCCTACGAGCAGTACTTC. Its protein product is CASSPGTSGYSYEQYF.